This passage covers 23 T cell receptor beta chains from one sample sequenced in a study of immune evolution from preneoplasia to lung adenocarcinoma (dated by TCRdb to the early 2020s). The library was obtained by the immunoSEQ multiplex PCR assay. TCRdb's version of the immuneACCESS table is confined to in-frame rearrangements and falls short of the full clone set. An unresolved V gene accounts for under half of the shortfall where checked; the remainder is of unknown origin. The sample yields 9,000 to 13,000 clones; 65% to 80% were counted once. Around 29% of the sample is held by the ten biggest clonotypes. Sequencing was performed on FFPE normal lung tissue adjacent to the tumor. These receptor sequences come from a person between 60 and 69 years old with lung adenocarcinoma. Some clones in this sample may be carry-over from other donors' samples.

In its sample, this clone ranks as large. J is TRBJ2-7 and V is TRBV5-6; 7 positions agree with TRBD1. The CDR3 is 17 amino acids. Trimming cost V 3 bases and J 2 bases; bases outside gene matches: 14. The V gene's germline CDR1 is SGHDT and CDR2 YYEEEE. In DNA, the CDR3 is TGTGCCAGCAGCTCATATGGACAGGAGCAACTAGCCTACGAGCAGTACTTC. Translating it yields CASSSYGQEQLAYEQYF.

The chain links TRBV6-1 to TRBJ2-7; 9 bases fit TRBD1. Germline V gene lookup returns CDR1 MNHNS and CDR2 SASEGT. J was trimmed by 4 bases and V by 3 bases; bases with no gene match: 7. The CDR3 length is 15 residues. CDR3 sequence: CASSDVGQGVYEQYF. CDR3 bases: TGTGCCAGCAGTGATGTGGGACAGGGTGTTTACGAGCAGTACTTC.

The rearrangement uses TRBV28 and TRBJ1-1, with 7 nucleotides matching TRBD1. CDR1 and CDR2 (germline): MDHEN, SYDVKM. The CDR3 has 14 amino acids. V shed 7 bases, J shed 5 bases, and the junction held 10 bases outside the gene matches. The CDR3 loop is CASTPTGLITEAFF. CDR3 nucleotide sequence: TGTGCCAGCACCCCGACAGGGTTAATAACTGAAGCTTTCTTT.

The table lists this clone with a count of one. CDR3 in DNA: TGTGCCAGCAGCTTAGTGTGGGCGGGAGAAATCTACAATGAGCAGTTCTTC. Protein product: CASSLVWAGEIYNEQFF. The V call is TRBV7-9, the J call TRBJ2-1; 7 positions match TRBD2. There are 17 residues in the CDR3. The J segment lost 3 bases and the V segment lost 1 base, leaving 9 bases of the junction unmatched. Germline V CDR1 and CDR2: SEHNR, FQNEAQ (reference sequence).

The chain carries TRBV30 and TRBJ2-1; TRBD2 matches at 10 bases. CDR1 GTSNPN and CDR2 SVGIG come from the germline V gene (reference sequence). V shed 2 bases and J 4 bases; nucleotides not matched to a gene: 5. CDR3 length: 15 amino acids. The CDR3 nucleotides are TGTGCCTGGAGTAGGTTAGCGGGAGGTTACAATGAGCAGTTCTTC. Its protein product is CAWSRLAGGYNEQFF.

The CDR3 loop is CASSLQGGTDTQYF. The DNA of the CDR3 is TGTGCCAGCAGCTTACAGGGCGGAACAGATACGCAGTATTTT. V is TRBV7-3 and J is TRBJ2-3, with D possibly being TRBD1 (5 bases). CDR3 length: 14 residues. Between the trimmed V and J ends, which lost 2 bases and 3 bases, there was a span of 9 bases. The germline gives CDR1 SGHTA, CDR2 FQGTGA.

The chain employs TRBV9 and TRBJ2-2; a weak D match, TRBD2 (5 bases). Trimming left V 0 bases short and J 4 bases short, with 13 bases between. The CDR3 totals 16 residues. Germline CDR1 is SGDLS and CDR2 is YYNGEE. The CDR3: CASSVVAGGGTGELFF. The CDR3 nucleotides read TGTGCCAGCAGCGTAGTGGCCGGAGGTGGCACCGGGGAGCTGTTTTTT. The complete variable domain, with remaining parts taken from reference TRBV9 and TRBJ2-2, reads DSGVTQTPKHLITATGQRVTLRCSPRSGDLSVYWYQQSLDQGLQFLIQYYNGEERAKGNILERFSAQQFPDLHSELNLSSLELGDSALYFCASSVVAGGGTGELFFGEGSRLTVL.

The chain has TRBV7-2 and TRBJ2-7, with unresolved D. The V and J ends lost 3 bases and 3 bases respectively, with 18 bases between them. The CDR3 is 16 residues long. CDR1 and CDR2 from the germline V gene are SGHTA and FQGNSA. This CDR3 is CASSFRGSAPVYEQYF. Written as DNA, the CDR3 is TGTGCCAGCAGCTTTCGTGGAAGCGCGCCTGTCTACGAGCAGTACTTC.

V usage is TRBV5-1 and J usage is TRBJ2-1, with D hard to call. V lost 5 bases and J lost 9, with 15 bases in between. The CDR3 has 13 amino acids. Per the germline V gene, CDR1 is SGHRS and CDR2 is YFSETQ. CDR3: CASREGLGSEQFF. Written as DNA, the CDR3 is TGCGCCAGCAGAGAAGGGTTAGGTAGTGAGCAGTTCTTC.

This chain links TRBV6-1 with TRBJ2-1, with D maybe TRBD2 (5 bases). The length of the CDR3 is 13 residues. The V gene's germline CDR1 is MNHNS and CDR2 SASEGT. V lost 5 bases and J lost 7, with 12 bases in between. The CDR3 loop reads CASSNQRGNEQFF. CDR3 nucleotide sequence: TGTGCCAGCAGTAACCAACGGGGTAATGAGCAGTTCTTC.

The chain has TRBV11-2 and TRBJ2-5; 9 bases are shared with TRBD1. The CDR3 is 15 residues long. The germline V gene has CDR1 SGHAT and CDR2 FQNNGV. V lost 1 base, J lost 5 bases, and 5 bases stayed unmatched. CDR3 DNA: TGTGCCAGCAGCTTAGGGGACAGGGACGTGGAGACCCAGTACTTC. Translation: CASSLGDRDVETQYF.

This clone was seen only once. The rearrangement links TRBV6-5 to TRBJ2-7; either TRBD1 or TRBD2 may supply D (5 bases each). The V gene's germline CDR1 is MNHEY and CDR2 SVGAGI. The CDR3 loop spans 13 amino acids. Trimming cost V 3 bases and J 2 bases, with 8 bases left between them. This CDR3 reads CASSYRGPYEQYF. The CDR3 region has the DNA TGTGCCAGCAGTTATAGGGGACCCTACGAGCAGTACTTC.

CDR3 sequence reads: CACPGRETQYF. Written as DNA, the CDR3 is TGTGCCTGTCCGGGGAGAGAGACCCAGTACTTC. This rearrangement joins TRBV30 to TRBJ2-5; perhaps TRBD2 as D (5 bases). The CDR3 runs 11 residues. The germline V and J ends were trimmed by 6 bases and 4 bases, with 9 bases remaining between them. Germline assignment: CDR1 GTSNPN and CDR2 SVGIG (reference sequence). The full variable domain, in which reference TRBV30 and TRBJ2-5 provide the parts outside the CDR3, is SQTIHQWPATLVQPVGSPLSLECTVEGTSNPNLYWYRQAAGRGLQLLFYSVGIGQISSEVPQNLSASRPQDRQFILSSKKLLLSDSGFYLCACPGRETQYFGPGTRLLVL.

V gene TRBV6-1 combines with J gene TRBJ2-3; 7 bases align to TRBD2. With 7 bases clipped from V and 9 bases from J, the junction kept 4 bases outside the gene matches. Germline loops: CDR1 MNHNS, CDR2 SASEGT. The CDR3 consists of 11 residues. The CDR3 sequence: CASTPAGTQYF. CDR3 DNA: TGTGCCAGCACCCCAGCGGGAACGCAGTATTTT.

This sequence joins TRBV28 and TRBJ2-7; possibly TRBD2 for D (7 bases). With 6 bases removed from V and 2 bases from J, the gap between germline ends came to 11 bases. The CDR3 runs to 13 residues. Germline loops: CDR1 MDHEN, CDR2 SYDVKM. The CDR3 sequence is CASRTGTTYEQYF. The CDR3 DNA reads as TGTGCCAGCAGAACAGGGACTACCTACGAGCAGTACTTC.

In this sample, this clone turned up once. V and J are TRBV28 and TRBJ1-2; D perhaps matches TRBD1 (6 bases). The V gene lost 5 bases and the J gene lost 7 bases, with 11 bases spanning the gap. The CDR3 spans 12 residues. The germline CDR1 and CDR2 sequences are MDHEN and SYDVKM. The CDR3 DNA sequence: TGTGCCAGCAGTCCAGGGGAACTTGGCTACACCTTC. It encodes CASSPGELGYTF.

This clone was counted between two and nine times. The CDR3 sequence is CAWLRDAGANVLTF. Written as DNA, the CDR3 is TGTGCCTGGCTAAGGGATGCAGGGGCCAACGTCCTGACTTTC. The J gene is TRBJ2-6, the V gene TRBV30; D unclear. V lost 5 bases and J 4 bases, leaving 12 bases between the germline ends. The CDR3 has 14 residues. In germline, CDR1 is GTSNPN, CDR2 SVGIG (reference sequence). Together with reference TRBV30 and TRBJ2-6, the CDR3 gives the full variable domain: SQTIHQWPATLVQPVGSPLSLECTVEGTSNPNLYWYRQAAGRGLQLLFYSVGIGQISSEVPQNLSASRPQDRQFILSSKKLLLSDSGFYLCAWLRDAGANVLTFGAGSRLTVL.

This sequence joins TRBV11-2 and TRBJ2-1; D remains unclear. The germline CDR1 and CDR2 sequences are SGHAT and FQNNGV. Trimming stripped 2 bases from V and 6 bases from J, with 5 bases between. The CDR3 loop spans 12 amino acids. In nucleotides, the CDR3 is TGTGCCAGCAGCTTAACTGGCAATGAGCAGTTCTTC. This encodes CASSLTGNEQFF.

V and J are TRBV5-6 and TRBJ2-1; TRBD1 matches at 7 bases. The V and J ends lost 5 bases and 5 bases, in that order; junction bases with no gene match: 4. Germline lookup yields CDR1 SGHDT and CDR2 YYEEEE. The CDR3 extends over 13 amino acids. CDR3 loop: CASRGQPNNEQFF. The DNA of the CDR3 is TGTGCCAGCAGGGGACAGCCAAACAATGAGCAGTTCTTC.

V is TRBV6-1 and J is TRBJ2-3; D remains unclear. Trimming removed 8 bases from V and 1 base from J, with 10 bases in between. Germline assignment: CDR1 MNHNS and CDR2 SASEGT. The CDR3 sequence is 13 residues long. CDR3 sequence (DNA): TGTGCCAGCTCAACCGAGCGCACAGATACGCAGTATTTT. Its protein product is CASSTERTDTQYF.

The CDR3 nucleotides are TGTGCCAGCAGCTTGGGTGGTAGCACAGATACGCAGTATTTT. Amino acid sequence: CASSLGGSTDTQYF. This chain connects TRBV5-4 to TRBJ2-3; D gene uncertain. The V end was cut by 0 bases, the J end by 0 bases, with 5 bases between. Germline V gene data show CDR1 as SGHNT and CDR2 as YYREEE (reference sequence). This CDR3 is built from 14 residues.

The chain links TRBV5-1 to TRBJ2-5; 11 bases are a match to TRBD2. Germline lookup yields CDR1 SGHRS and CDR2 YFSETQ. The trim removed 7 bases at V and 2 bases at J, leaving 4 bases unmatched. There are 14 residues in the CDR3. The CDR3 DNA is TGCGCCAGCTCTAGCGGGAGGATGCAAGAGACCCAGTACTTC. This codes for CASSSGRMQETQYF.

The chain combines TRBV28 with TRBJ2-1, with 12 bases aligning to TRBD2. After removal of 5 bases from V and 4 bases from J, the junction contained 6 bases not matched to a gene. Germline V lookup: CDR1 MDHEN, CDR2 SYDVKM. The CDR3 covers 16 residues. The CDR3 sequence: CASSGTSGSLYNEQFF. For the CDR3, the DNA is TGTGCCAGCAGTGGGACTAGCGGGTCCCTTTACAATGAGCAGTTCTTC.